Reported below is one T cell receptor (beta chain). The antigen is unknown. The data belong to a study of CD8+CD57+ T cells in acquired aplastic anemia. Overall study context: DNA from sorted CD4+ and CD8+ cells averaged approximately 2.9 ug. There were about 10.8 million reads, on average, for CD4+ cells from healthy donors. Findings and limits, study-wide: About 28 sequences, all CD8+ CDR3, were shared between patients and controls. Simpson's diversity of CD8+ cells was not significantly different in patients compared with controls.

The V gene lost 0 bases and the J gene lost 8 bases, with 11 bases spanning the gap. Germline CDR1 reads SGDLS; CDR2 reads YYNGEE. The CDR3 extends over 14 amino acids. Genomic DNA templated the TCR beta VDJ and CDR3 profiling. TCRdb reprocessed the reads via MiXCR and lists one record per CDR3 protein. Of about 210,000 distinct CDR3 sequences in the sample, roughly 55% were seen once. The sequenced sample was sorted CD4+, CD8+, or CD8+CD57+ T cells (not recorded which) from PBMCs. The genes are TRBV9 and TRBJ1-4; the D is unclear. The TCR originated in a human donor in good health. CDR3 coding DNA: TGTGCCAGCAGCGTAGGGACGCGAGACGAAAAACTGTTTTTT. Amino acid sequence: CASSVGTRDEKLFF. The full variable domain, in which reference TRBV9 and TRBJ1-4 provide the parts outside the CDR3, is DSGVTQTPKHLITATGQRVTLRCSPRSGDLSVYWYQQSLDQGLQFLIQYYNGEERAKGNILERFSAQQFPDLHSELNLSSLELGDSALYFCASSVGTRDEKLFFGSGTQLSVL.